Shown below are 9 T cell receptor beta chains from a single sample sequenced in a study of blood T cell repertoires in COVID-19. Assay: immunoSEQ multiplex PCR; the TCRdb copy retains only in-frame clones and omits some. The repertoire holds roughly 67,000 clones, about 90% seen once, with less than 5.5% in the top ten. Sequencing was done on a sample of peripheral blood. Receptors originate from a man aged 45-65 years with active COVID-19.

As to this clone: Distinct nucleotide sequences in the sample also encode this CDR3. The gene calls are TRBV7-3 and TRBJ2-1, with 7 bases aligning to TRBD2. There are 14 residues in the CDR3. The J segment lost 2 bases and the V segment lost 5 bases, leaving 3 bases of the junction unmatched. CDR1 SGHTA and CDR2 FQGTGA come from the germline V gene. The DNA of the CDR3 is TGTGCCAGCAGCCCCGGACTAGCCTACAATGAGCAGTTCTTC. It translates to CASSPGLAYNEQFF.

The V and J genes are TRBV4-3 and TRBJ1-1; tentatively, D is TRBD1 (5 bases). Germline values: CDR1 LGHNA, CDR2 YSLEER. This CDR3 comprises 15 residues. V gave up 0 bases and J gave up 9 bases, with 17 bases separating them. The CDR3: CASSQELQVGPKAFF. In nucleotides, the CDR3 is TGCGCCAGCAGCCAAGAGTTACAGGTGGGCCCAAAAGCTTTCTTT.

The CDR3 bases are TGTGCCAGCAGCTTAGTCAATCTAGACGCAGATACGCAGTATTTT. Translation: CASSLVNLDADTQYF. The rearrangement joins TRBV7-2 to TRBJ2-3; no clear D gene. The length of the CDR3 is 15 residues. V was cut by 1 base and J by 4 bases, with 12 bases left in between. Germline loops: CDR1 SGHTA, CDR2 FQGNSA.

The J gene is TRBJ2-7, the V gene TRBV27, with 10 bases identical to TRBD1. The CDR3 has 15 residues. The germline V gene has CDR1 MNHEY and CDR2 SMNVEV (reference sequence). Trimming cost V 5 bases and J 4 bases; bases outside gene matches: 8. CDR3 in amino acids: CASSLRDRGVYEQYF. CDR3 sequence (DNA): TGTGCCAGCAGTCTCCGGGACAGGGGTGTGTACGAGCAGTACTTC.

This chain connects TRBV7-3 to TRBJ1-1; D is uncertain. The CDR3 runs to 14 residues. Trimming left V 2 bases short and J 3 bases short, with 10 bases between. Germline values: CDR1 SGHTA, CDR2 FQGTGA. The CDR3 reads CASSLVGGDTEAFF. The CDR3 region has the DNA TGTGCCAGCAGCTTAGTCGGAGGCGACACTGAAGCTTTCTTT.

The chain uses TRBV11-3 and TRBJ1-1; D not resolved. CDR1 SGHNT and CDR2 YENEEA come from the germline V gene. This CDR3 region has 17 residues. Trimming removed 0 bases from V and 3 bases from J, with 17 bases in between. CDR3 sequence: CASSLEVSTGFDTEAFF. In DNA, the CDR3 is TGTGCCAGCAGCTTAGAGGTCTCGACGGGGTTCGACACTGAAGCTTTCTTT.

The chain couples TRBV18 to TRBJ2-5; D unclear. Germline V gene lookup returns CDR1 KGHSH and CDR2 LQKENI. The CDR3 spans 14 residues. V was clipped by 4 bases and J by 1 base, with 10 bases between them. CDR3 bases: TGTGCCAGCTCACGTTCGAGGAGCCAAGAGACCCAGTACTTC. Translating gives CASSRSRSQETQYF.

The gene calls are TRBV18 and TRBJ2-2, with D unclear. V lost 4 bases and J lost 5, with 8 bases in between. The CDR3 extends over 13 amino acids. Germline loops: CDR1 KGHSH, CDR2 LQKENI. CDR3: CASSQELTGELFF. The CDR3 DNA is TGTGCCAGCTCACAGGAACTAACCGGGGAGCTGTTTTTT.

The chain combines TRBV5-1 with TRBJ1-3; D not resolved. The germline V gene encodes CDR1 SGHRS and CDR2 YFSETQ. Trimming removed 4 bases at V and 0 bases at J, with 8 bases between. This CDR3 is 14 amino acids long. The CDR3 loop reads CASSPAISGNTIYF. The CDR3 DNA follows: TGCGCCAGCAGCCCTGCGATCTCTGGAAACACCATATATTTT.